These T cell receptor beta chains were read from a single sample in a study of cytomegalovirus exposure and HLA in healthy donors. Libraries were prepared by immunoSEQ multiplex PCR; TCRdb keeps only in-frame clonotypes and omits some of them. The sample data list 50,000 to 60,000 clones. The specimen was PBMCs. The origin of the receptors is a woman in her forties or fifties in good health and CMV-seropositive. Each CDR3 is given with its conserved first and last residue. A D gene is named only where the DNA matches it firmly.

TRBV7-2	.	TRBJ2-6	TGTGCCAGCAGCACCCAGGCTGCTGGGGCCAACGTCCTGACTTTC	CASSTQAAGANVLTF
TRBV6-6	TRBD1	TRBJ1-4	TGTGCCAGCAGTTCCCACAGGGGAGGTGATGAAAAACTGTTTTTT	CASSSHRGGDEKLFF
TRBV20-1	.	TRBJ2-7	TGCAGTGCTAGCTCCGGGTACGAGCAGTACTTC	CSASSGYEQYF
TRBV14	.	TRBJ2-7	TGTGCCAGCAGCATACTTAGCGCCTACGAGCAGTACTTC	CASSILSAYEQYF
TRBV5-1	TRBD1	TRBJ2-1	TGCGCCAGCAGCCTGGGACAGTCCTCCTACAATGAGCAGTTCTTC	CASSLGQSSYNEQFF
TRBV28	.	TRBJ2-1	TGTGCCAGCAGCCCTGACAGGGACTTTTACAATGAGCAGTTCTTC	CASSPDRDFYNEQFF
TRBV11-2	TRBD1	TRBJ1-2	TGTGCCAGCAGGGGACAGCCCTCTGGCTATGGCTACACCTTC	CASRGQPSGYGYTF
TRBV4-3	TRBD2	TRBJ2-2	TGCGCCAGCAGCCTCTTTAGCGGGGGGGCGGTCACCGGGGAGCTGTTTTTT	CASSLFSGGAVTGELFF
TRBV7-9	TRBD1	TRBJ1-5	TGTGCCAGCAGCGTGGGGCAGGGGGCTGGTCAGCCCCAGCATTTT	CASSVGQGAGQPQHF
TRBV30	.	TRBJ2-7	TGTGCCTGGAGTCGCACGGACTTAGCGGCCTACGAGCAGTACTTC	CAWSRTDLAAYEQYF
TRBV4-3	TRBD1	TRBJ1-6	TGCGCCAGCAGCCAGGACAGGGGCGGATCACCCCTCCACTTT	CASSQDRGGSPLHF
TRBV5-6	.	TRBJ2-7	TGTGCCAGCAGCTTAGGGGAATCCTACGAGCAGTACTTC	CASSLGESYEQYF
TRBV7-2	.	TRBJ1-5	TGTGCCAGCAGCTTAGGGTCAGGACTGCTCAATCAGCCCCAGCATTTT	CASSLGSGLLNQPQHF
TRBV7-3	TRBD2	TRBJ2-3	TGTGCCAGCAGCTCTCTCCTAGCGGGGGGCACAGATACGCAGTATTTT	CASSSLLAGGTDTQYF
TRBV6-5	.	TRBJ2-7	TGTGCCAGCAGCAAGACGACTATGGGGGAGCAGTACTTC	CASSKTTMGEQYF
TRBV5-1	.	TRBJ1-2	TGCGCCAGCAGCCCATCGACAGCCGGGCCCCGGGGCTACACCTTC	CASSPSTAGPRGYTF
TRBV30	.	TRBJ1-2	TGTGCCTGGTTTCCAGGCGGGGGTCCCAATGGCTACACCTTC	CAWFPGGGPNGYTF
TRBV6-5	.	TRBJ2-7	TGTGCCAGCAGCCGACAGCGCTCCTACGAGCAGTACTTC	CASSRQRSYEQYF
TRBV18	.	TRBJ2-1	TGTGCCAGCTCACCACCGGCAGGGCTTGAGCAGTTCTTC	CASSPPAGLEQFF
TRBV5-6	TRBD1	TRBJ2-3	TGTGCCAGCAGCTCTAACAGGGGAGATACGCAGTATTTT	CASSSNRGDTQYF
TRBV5-4	.	TRBJ2-2	TGTGCCAGCAGCCGAGGAGCGGGGAACACCGGGGAGCTGTTTTTT	CASSRGAGNTGELFF
TRBV6-6	TRBD1	TRBJ1-2	TGTGCCAGTGAGACAGGGTTGTCCTATGGCTACACCTTC	CASETGLSYGYTF
TRBV4-1	TRBD1	TRBJ2-5	TGCGCCAGCAGCCGCGCTTCGGGACAGGGGGCGGCAGAGACCCAGTACTTC	CASSRASGQGAAETQYF
TRBV18	TRBD2	TRBJ2-1	TGTGCCAGCTCACACGATCCGGGACTAGCGGGGTACAATGAGCAGTTCTTC	CASSHDPGLAGYNEQFF
TRBV18	.	TRBJ1-5	TGTGCCAGCTCACCAGTTCGATCGGATCAGCCCCAGCATTTT	CASSPVRSDQPQHF
TRBV9	.	TRBJ1-1	TGTGCCAGCAGCGTAGGTCCAGGTGAGGAAGCTTTCTTT	CASSVGPGEEAFF
TRBV6-6	.	TRBJ1-1	TGTGCCAGCAGTTTTTCACGGGGGACTGAAGCTTTCTTT	CASSFSRGTEAFF
TRBV29-1	.	TRBJ1-1	TGCAGCGGGGGGGTGACTGAAGCTTTCTTT	CSGGVTEAFF
TRBV19	TRBD1	TRBJ1-2	TGTGCCAGTACCCGCCTGGACAGGGGAACCTATGGCTACACCTTC	CASTRLDRGTYGYTF
TRBV7-6	.	TRBJ2-7	TGTGCCAGCAGCCCCCAAAGGGACACAACCTACGAGCAGTACTTC	CASSPQRDTTYEQYF
TRBV30	.	TRBJ2-1	TGTGCCTGGAGTAAGACTACCAGGAGCTCCTACAATGAGCAGTTCTTC	CAWSKTTRSSYNEQFF
TRBV6-1	.	TRBJ2-2	TGTGCCAGCAGTGAAGTTGGACCAGACGAGGACACCCTCGGGTACGGGGAGCTGTTTTTT	CASSEVGPDEDTLGYGELFF